The present TCR beta chain was sequenced within a study of blood T cell repertoires in COVID-19. Study information: Specimens from acute and convalescent COVID-19 originated in the United States, Italy and Spain. PBMCs, B-cell-depleted T cells, or T cells were the source of the cDNA or gDNA that made up the material.

There are 14 residues in the CDR3. V was cut by 1 base and J by 7 bases, with 11 bases left in between. Per the germline V gene, CDR1 is SGHAT and CDR2 is FQNNGV. Assay: immunoSEQ multiplex PCR; the TCRdb copy retains only in-frame clones and omits some. The sample lists a few hundred thousand clones; 60% to 75% were seen once. The table lists this clone with a count of one. Sequences were obtained from peripheral blood. V and J are TRBV11-2 and TRBJ1-3; possible D gene TRBD1, 5 bases. This clonotype was obtained from a woman of 80 years or more with acute or convalescent COVID-19. The CDR3 loop is CASSLAGTRNTIYF. CDR3 bases: TGTGCCAGCAGCTTAGCCGGGACTAGGAACACCATATATTTT.